Following are 10 T cell receptor beta chains from one sample sequenced in a study of radiation and T cells in renal cell carcinoma. The time point is: baseline pretreatment blood. The sample's treatment: 15 Gy SBRT to primary tumor, nephrectomy 4 weeks later. The protocol was immunoSEQ multiplex PCR, while the TCRdb copy is restricted to in-frame clones and leaves out a portion. Here the sample spans some 100,000 clones, 82% being singletons. Sequences were derived from blood, sampled from a patient whose treatment included radiotherapy and nephrectomy. All receptors derive from a man between 60 and 75 years old with renal cell carcinoma.

The rearrangement uses TRBV14 and TRBJ2-3; the match to TRBD2 covers 11 bases. With 1 base clipped from V and 5 bases from J, the junction kept 14 bases outside the gene matches. Per germline, CDR1 SGHDN and CDR2 FVKESK. The CDR3 covers 19 residues. The CDR3 is CASSQVKLAGEEKIDTQYF. CDR3 DNA sequence: TGTGCCAGCAGCCAAGTTAAACTAGCGGGAGAGGAAAAGATAGATACGCAGTATTTT.

This clone was detected once. The gene calls are TRBV27 and TRBJ2-7, with 14 bases aligning to TRBD2. The V segment lost 3 bases and the J segment 3 bases; nucleotides outside the gene matches: 10. The CDR3 length is 18 residues. Germline V gene sequence: CDR1 MNHEY, CDR2 SMNVEV (reference sequence). The CDR3 DNA reads TGTGCCAGCAGTTTTGAGGGGACTAGCGGGAGCATAGTCTACGAGCAGTACTTC. Translated: CASSFEGTSGSIVYEQYF.

This clone appeared a single time. The chain carries TRBV2 and TRBJ2-3; TRBD2 aligns across 9 bases. Trimming at V came to 4 bases and at J to 4 bases, leaving 15 bases not matched to a gene. This CDR3 spans 18 amino acids. Per germline, CDR1 SNHLY and CDR2 FYNNEI. The CDR3 DNA reads as TGTGCCAGCAGTGGCCGTACTAGCGGGCAGTGGGGCGCAGATACGCAGTATTTT. Translation gives CASSGRTSGQWGADTQYF.

J is TRBJ2-7 and V is TRBV15, with TRBD1 identical over 9 bases. The CDR3 consists of 15 residues. J was trimmed by 5 bases and V by 0 bases; bases with no gene match: 5. Germline CDR1 and CDR2: LNHNV and YYDKDF (reference sequence). The CDR3 region has the DNA TGTGCCACCAGCAGAGAGATACAGGGGGCCCACGAGCAGTACTTC. Its translation: CATSREIQGAHEQYF.

The chain combines TRBV5-4 with TRBJ1-1; unclear D gene. The CDR3 extends over 14 amino acids. Trimming took 0 bases from V and 5 from J, leaving 11 bases between them. The germline CDR1 and CDR2 sequences are SGHNT and YYREEE (reference sequence). CDR3 coding DNA: TGTGCCAGCAGCTTGGAAGGGTTATTGACTGAAGCTTTCTTT. Translated, it gives CASSLEGLLTEAFF.

The genes are TRBV5-1 and TRBJ2-5; 7 bases are a match to TRBD1. The V gene end was trimmed by 5 bases and the J gene end by 5 bases; junction bases not matched to a gene: 12. The CDR3 has 15 residues. Germline V gene sequence: CDR1 SGHRS, CDR2 YFSETQ. The CDR3 bases are TGCGCCAGCAGTTGGAACAGGGGTCTTTTTGAGACCCAGTACTTC. Translating it yields CASSWNRGLFETQYF.

The rearrangement joins TRBV5-1 to TRBJ1-6; tentatively, D is TRBD1 (6 bases). This CDR3 contains 16 residues. The germline V gene encodes CDR1 SGHRS and CDR2 YFSETQ. V lost 1 base and J lost 6, with 14 bases in between. This CDR3 is CASSLTGQRGNSPLHF. CDR3 coding DNA: TGCGCCAGCAGCTTGACCGGACAGAGGGGTAATTCACCCCTCCACTTT.

This rearrangement joins TRBV6-6 to TRBJ1-1; D possibly corresponds to TRBD1 (5 bases). Germline CDR1 MNHNY, CDR2 SVGAGI (reference sequence). This CDR3 region has 12 residues. Trimming cost V 8 bases and J 2 bases, with 9 bases left between them. The CDR3 reads CASGGDNTEAFF. The DNA of the CDR3 is TGTGCCAGCGGCGGGGACAACACTGAAGCTTTCTTT.

To note about this clone: Other DNA sequences in the sample encode the same CDR3. V is TRBV5-1 and J is TRBJ1-3, with a tentative D call TRBD1 (5 bases). V was pared by 0 bases and J by 4 bases, with 8 bases between. From germline, CDR1 is SGHRS and CDR2 YFSETQ. The CDR3 is 14 amino acids. CDR3: CASSLVAGGNTIYF. The CDR3 coding sequence is TGCGCCAGCAGCTTGGTGGCAGGGGGAAACACCATATATTTT. Together with reference TRBV5-1 and TRBJ1-3, the CDR3 gives the full variable domain: KAGVTQTPRYLIKTRGQQVTLSCSPISGHRSVSWYQQTPGQGLQFLFEYFSETQRNKGNFPGRFSGRQFSNSRSEMNVSTLELGDSALYLCASSLVAGGNTIYFGEGSWLTVV.

The rearrangement uses TRBV5-8 and TRBJ2-1; 8 nucleotides match TRBD2. CDR1 is SGHTS and CDR2 is YDEGEE in the germline V gene. V was pared by 2 bases and J by 1 base, with 2 bases of the junction left unmatched. The CDR3 is made up of 15 amino acids. As DNA, the CDR3 is TGTGCCAGCAGCTTATTAGCGGGGTCCTACAATGAGCAGTTCTTC. Protein sequence: CASSLLAGSYNEQFF.